This TCR beta chain was documented in a study of T cell repertoires in cytomegalovirus infection. Per germline, CDR1 MDHEN and CDR2 SYDVKM. This CDR3 has 13 amino acids. Trimming left V 7 bases short and J 3 bases short, with 13 bases between. This clonotype was seen many times. From the reads, TCRdb called clonotypes with MiXCR, one entry per CDR3 protein. Of roughly 300,000 distinct CDR3 sequences detected, around a tenth appear once; the ten largest clones hold around 4.5%. The receptor was derived from a human donor in good health (CMV status not recorded). Some clones in this sample may be carry-over from other donors' samples. Sequenced: PBMCs. The chain joins TRBV28 to TRBJ2-7, with D maybe TRBD2 (6 bases). The DNA for the CDR3 is TGTGCCAGCAACGGAGGGAAGGACTACGAGCAGTACTTC. Translating it yields CASNGGKDYEQYF.